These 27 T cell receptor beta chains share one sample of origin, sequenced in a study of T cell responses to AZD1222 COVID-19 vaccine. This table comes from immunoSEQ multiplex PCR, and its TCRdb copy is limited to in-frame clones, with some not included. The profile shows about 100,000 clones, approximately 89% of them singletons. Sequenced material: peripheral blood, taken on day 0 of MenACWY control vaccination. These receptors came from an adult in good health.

CDR3 DNA: TGTGCCAGCAGCTTATGGGCACGTCAGCAGGGCTACACCTTC. Protein product: CASSLWARQQGYTF. The rearrangement joins TRBV7-2 to TRBJ1-2; D not resolved. CDR1 and CDR2 (germline): SGHTA, FQGNSA. This CDR3 contains 14 residues. V lost 2 bases to trimming and J lost 8 bases, with 15 bases between them.

The CDR3 DNA reads TGTGCCAGCAGCGTAGGAGGCGGGAGGTCCTACAATGAGCAGTTCTTC. Translating gives CASSVGGGRSYNEQFF. The chain carries TRBV9 and TRBJ2-1; 8 bases match TRBD2. The CDR3 loop spans 16 amino acids. Germline V lookup: CDR1 SGDLS, CDR2 YYNGEE. V shed 0 bases, J shed 1 base, and the junction held 3 bases outside the gene matches.

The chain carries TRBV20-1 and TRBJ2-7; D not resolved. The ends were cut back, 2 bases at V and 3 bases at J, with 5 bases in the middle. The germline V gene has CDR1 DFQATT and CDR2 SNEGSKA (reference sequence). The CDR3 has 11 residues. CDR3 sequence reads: CSARPGYEQYF. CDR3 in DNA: TGCAGTGCTAGACCAGGCTACGAGCAGTACTTC.

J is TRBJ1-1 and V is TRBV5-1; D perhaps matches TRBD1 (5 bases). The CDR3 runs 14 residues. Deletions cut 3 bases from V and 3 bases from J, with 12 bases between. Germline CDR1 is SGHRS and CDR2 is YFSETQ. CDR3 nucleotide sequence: TGCGCCAGCAGCTCAGGGATTCAAGACACTGAAGCTTTCTTT. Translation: CASSSGIQDTEAFF.

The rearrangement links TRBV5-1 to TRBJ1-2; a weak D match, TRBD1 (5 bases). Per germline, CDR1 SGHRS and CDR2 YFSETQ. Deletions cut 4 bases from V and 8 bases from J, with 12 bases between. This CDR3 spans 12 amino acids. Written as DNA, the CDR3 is TGCGCCAGCAGCACGTTGGGGGAAGGCTACACCTTC. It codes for CASSTLGEGYTF.

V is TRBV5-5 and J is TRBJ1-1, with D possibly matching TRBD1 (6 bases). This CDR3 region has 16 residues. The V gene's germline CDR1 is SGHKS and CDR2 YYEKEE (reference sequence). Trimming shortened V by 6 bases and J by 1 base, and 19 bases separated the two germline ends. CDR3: CASNLLQGLGNTEAFF. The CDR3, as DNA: TGTGCCAGCAACCTATTACAGGGTTTAGGGAACACTGAAGCTTTCTTT. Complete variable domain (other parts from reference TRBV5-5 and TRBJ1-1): DAGVTQSPTHLIKTRGQQVTLRCSPISGHKSVSWYQQVLGQGPQFIFQYYEKEERGRGNFPDRFSARQFPNYSSELNVNALLLGDSALYLCASNLLQGLGNTEAFFGQGTRLTVV.

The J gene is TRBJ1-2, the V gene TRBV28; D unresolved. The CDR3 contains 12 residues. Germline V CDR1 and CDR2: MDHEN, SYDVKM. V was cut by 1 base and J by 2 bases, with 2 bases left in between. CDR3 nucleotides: TGTGCCAGCAGTTTATCCAACTATGGCTACACCTTC. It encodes CASSLSNYGYTF.

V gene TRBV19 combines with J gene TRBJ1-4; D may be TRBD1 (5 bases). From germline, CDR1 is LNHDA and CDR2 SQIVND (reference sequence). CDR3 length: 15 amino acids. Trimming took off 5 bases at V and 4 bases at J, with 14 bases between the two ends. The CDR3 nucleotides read TGTGCCAGTAGTCCCCTCTTGGGGGTTAATGAAAAACTGTTTTTT. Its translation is CASSPLLGVNEKLFF.

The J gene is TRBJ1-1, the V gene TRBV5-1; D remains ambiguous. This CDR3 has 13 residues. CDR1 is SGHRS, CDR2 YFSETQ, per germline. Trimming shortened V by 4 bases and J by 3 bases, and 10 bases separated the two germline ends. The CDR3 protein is CASSRTFDTEAFF. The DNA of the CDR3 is TGCGCCAGCAGCAGGACCTTCGACACTGAAGCTTTCTTT.

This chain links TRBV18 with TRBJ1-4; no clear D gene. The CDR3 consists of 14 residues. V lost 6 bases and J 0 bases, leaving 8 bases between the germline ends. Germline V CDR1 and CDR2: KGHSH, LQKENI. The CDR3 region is CASSTQATNEKLFF. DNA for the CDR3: TGTGCCAGCTCGACCCAGGCAACTAATGAAAAACTGTTTTTT.

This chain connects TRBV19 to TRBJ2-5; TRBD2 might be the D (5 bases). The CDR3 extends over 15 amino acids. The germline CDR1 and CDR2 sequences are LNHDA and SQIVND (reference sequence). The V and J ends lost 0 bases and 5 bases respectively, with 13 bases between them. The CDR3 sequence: CASSIDSRVAETQYF. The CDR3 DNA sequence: TGTGCCAGTAGTATAGACAGTCGGGTAGCGGAGACCCAGTACTTC.

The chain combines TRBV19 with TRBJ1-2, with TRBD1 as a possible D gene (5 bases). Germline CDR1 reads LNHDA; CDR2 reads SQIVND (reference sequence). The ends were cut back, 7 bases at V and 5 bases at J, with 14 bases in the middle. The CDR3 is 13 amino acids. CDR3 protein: CASTPGGGYGYTF. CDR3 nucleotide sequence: TGTGCCAGTACCCCTGGGGGAGGGTATGGCTACACCTTC.

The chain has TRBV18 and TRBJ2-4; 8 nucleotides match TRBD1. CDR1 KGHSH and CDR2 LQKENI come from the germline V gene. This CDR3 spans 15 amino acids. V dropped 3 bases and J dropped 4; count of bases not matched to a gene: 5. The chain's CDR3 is CASSPTTGAKNIQYF. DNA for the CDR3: TGTGCCAGCTCACCTACGACAGGGGCTAAAAACATTCAGTACTTC.

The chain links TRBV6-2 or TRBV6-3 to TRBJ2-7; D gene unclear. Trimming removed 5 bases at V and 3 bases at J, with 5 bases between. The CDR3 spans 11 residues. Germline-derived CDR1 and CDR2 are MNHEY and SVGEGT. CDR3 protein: CASSGIYEQYF. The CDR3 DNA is TGTGCCAGCAGTGGCATCTACGAGCAGTACTTC.

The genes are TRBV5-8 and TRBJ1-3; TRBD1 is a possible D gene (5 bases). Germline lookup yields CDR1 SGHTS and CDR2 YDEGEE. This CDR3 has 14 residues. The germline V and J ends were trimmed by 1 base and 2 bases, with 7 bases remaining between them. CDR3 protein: CASSLSGTGNTIYF. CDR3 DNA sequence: TGTGCCAGCAGCTTGTCAGGGACTGGAAACACCATATATTTT.

CDR3 region: CASSFGGSTDTQYF. The DNA for the CDR3 is TGTGCCAGCAGTTTTGGGGGAAGCACAGATACGCAGTATTTT. This sequence joins TRBV28 and TRBJ2-3; possibly TRBD1 or TRBD2 for D (5 bases each). Germline V gives CDR1 MDHEN, CDR2 SYDVKM. The ends were cut back, 3 bases at V and 0 bases at J, with 7 bases in the middle. The CDR3 has 14 residues. Full variable domain (rest looked up from reference TRBV28 and TRBJ2-3): DVKVTQSSRYLVKRTGEKVFLECVQDMDHENMFWYRQDPGLGLRLIYFSYDVKMKEKGDIPEGYSVSREKKERFSLILESASTNQTSMYLCASSFGGSTDTQYFGPGTRLTVL.

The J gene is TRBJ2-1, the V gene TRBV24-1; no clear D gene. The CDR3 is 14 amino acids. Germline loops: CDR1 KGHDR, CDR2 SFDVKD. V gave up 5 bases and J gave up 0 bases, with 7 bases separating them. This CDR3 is CATSATNSYNEQFF. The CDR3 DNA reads TGTGCCACCAGTGCGACAAACTCCTACAATGAGCAGTTCTTC.

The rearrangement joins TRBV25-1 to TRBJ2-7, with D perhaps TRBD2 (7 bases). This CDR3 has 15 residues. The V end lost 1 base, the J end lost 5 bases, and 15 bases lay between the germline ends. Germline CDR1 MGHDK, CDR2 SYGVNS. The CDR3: CASSEWGGAVHEQYF. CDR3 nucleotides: TGTGCCAGCAGTGAATGGGGGGGCGCGGTCCACGAGCAGTACTTC.

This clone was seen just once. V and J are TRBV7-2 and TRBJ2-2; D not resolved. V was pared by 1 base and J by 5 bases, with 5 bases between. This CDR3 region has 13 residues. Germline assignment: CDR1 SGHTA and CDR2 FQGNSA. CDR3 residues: CASSLVTTGELFF. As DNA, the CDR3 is TGTGCCAGCAGCTTAGTGACGACCGGGGAGCTGTTTTTT. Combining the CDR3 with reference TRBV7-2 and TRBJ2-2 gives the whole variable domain GAGVSQSPSNKVTEKGKDVELRCDPISGHTALYWYRQSLGQGLEFLIYFQGNSAPDKSGLPSDRFSAERTGGSVSTLTIQRTQQEDSAVYLCASSLVTTGELFFGEGSRLTVL.

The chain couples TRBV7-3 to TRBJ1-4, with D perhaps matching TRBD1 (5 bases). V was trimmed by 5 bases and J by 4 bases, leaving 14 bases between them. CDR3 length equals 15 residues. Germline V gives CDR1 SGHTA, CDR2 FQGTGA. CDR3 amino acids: CASSPRGLGNEKLFF. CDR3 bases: TGTGCCAGCAGCCCTCGGGGCCTAGGTAATGAAAAACTGTTTTTT.

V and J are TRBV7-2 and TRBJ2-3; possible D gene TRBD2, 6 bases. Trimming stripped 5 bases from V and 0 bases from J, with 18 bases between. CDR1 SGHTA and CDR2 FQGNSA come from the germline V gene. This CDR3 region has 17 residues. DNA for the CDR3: TGTGCCAGCAGCCGGCCCGCGGGGACCCTTAGCACAGATACGCAGTATTTT. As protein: CASSRPAGTLSTDTQYF.

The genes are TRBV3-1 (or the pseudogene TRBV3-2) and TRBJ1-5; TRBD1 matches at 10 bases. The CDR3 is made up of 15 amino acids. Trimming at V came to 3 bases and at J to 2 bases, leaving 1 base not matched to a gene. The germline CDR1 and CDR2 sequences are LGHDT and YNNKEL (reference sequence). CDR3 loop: CASSQTGGGNQPQHF. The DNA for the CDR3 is TGTGCCAGCAGCCAGACAGGGGGCGGCAATCAGCCCCAGCATTTT.

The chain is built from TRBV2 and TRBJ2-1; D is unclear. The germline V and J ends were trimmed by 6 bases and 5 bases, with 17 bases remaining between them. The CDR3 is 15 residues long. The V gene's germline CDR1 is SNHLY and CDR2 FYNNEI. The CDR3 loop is CASSWSNRADNEQFF. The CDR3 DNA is TGTGCCAGCAGCTGGAGTAACCGAGCAGACAATGAGCAGTTCTTC.

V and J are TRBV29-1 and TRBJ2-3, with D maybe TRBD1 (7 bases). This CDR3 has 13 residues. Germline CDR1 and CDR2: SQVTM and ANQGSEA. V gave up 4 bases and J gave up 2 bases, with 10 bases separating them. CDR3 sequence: CSVAGGYTDTQYF. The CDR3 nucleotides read TGCAGCGTTGCAGGGGGGTACACAGATACGCAGTATTTT.

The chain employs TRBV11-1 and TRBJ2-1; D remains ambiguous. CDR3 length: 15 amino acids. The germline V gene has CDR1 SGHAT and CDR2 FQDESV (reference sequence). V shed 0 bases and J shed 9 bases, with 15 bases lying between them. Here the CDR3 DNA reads TGTGCCAGCAGCTTAGCTAGCTCTCAAAAGGGTGAGCAGTTCTTC. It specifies CASSLASSQKGEQFF.

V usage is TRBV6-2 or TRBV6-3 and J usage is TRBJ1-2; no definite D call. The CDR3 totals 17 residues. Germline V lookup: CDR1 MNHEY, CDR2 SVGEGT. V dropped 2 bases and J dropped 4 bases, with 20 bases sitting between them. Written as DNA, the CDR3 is TGTGCCAGCAGTTACCGGAATCAGATCGCAGGATTCTATGGCTACACCTTC. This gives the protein CASSYRNQIAGFYGYTF.

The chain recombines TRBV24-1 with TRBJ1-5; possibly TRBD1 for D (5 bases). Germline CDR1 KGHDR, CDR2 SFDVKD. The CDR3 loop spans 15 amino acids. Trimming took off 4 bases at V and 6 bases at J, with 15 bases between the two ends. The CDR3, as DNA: TGTGCCACCAGTGAGGGGGGAAAAGGTGGTCAGCCCCAGCATTTT. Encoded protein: CATSEGGKGGQPQHF.